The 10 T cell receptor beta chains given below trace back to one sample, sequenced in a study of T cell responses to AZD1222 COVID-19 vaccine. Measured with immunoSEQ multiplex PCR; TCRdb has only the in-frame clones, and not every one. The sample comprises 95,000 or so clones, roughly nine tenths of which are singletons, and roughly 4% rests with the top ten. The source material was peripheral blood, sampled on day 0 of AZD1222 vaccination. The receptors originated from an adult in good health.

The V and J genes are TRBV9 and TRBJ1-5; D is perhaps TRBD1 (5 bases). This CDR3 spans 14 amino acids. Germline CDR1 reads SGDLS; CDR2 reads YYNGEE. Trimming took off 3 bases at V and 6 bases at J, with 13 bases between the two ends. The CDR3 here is CASSALGASQPQHF. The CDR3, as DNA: TGTGCCAGCAGCGCCCTAGGGGCTAGTCAGCCCCAGCATTTT.

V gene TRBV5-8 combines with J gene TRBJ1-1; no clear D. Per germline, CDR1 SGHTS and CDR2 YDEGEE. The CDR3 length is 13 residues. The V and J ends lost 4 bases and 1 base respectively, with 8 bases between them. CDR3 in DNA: TGTGCCAGCAGCGTGGAGAGGAACACTGAAGCTTTCTTT. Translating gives CASSVERNTEAFF.

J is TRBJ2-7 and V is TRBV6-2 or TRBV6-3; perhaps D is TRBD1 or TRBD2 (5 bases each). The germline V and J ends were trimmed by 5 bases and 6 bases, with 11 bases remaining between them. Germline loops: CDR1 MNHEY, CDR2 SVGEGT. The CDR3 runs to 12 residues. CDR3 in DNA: TGTGCCAGCAGTGGGACGGTTCTCGAGCAGTACTTC. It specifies CASSGTVLEQYF.

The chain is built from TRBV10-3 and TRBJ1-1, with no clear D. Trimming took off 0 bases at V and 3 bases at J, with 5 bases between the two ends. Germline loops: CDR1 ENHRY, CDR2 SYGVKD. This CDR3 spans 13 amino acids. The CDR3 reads CAISESADTEAFF. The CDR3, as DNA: TGTGCCATCAGTGAGTCAGCCGACACTGAAGCTTTCTTT.

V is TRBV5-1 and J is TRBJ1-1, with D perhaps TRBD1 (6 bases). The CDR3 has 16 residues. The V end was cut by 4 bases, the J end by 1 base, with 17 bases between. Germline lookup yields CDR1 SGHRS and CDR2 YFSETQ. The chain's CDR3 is CASSPRVTGSNTEAFF. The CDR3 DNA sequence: TGCGCCAGCAGCCCAAGAGTGACAGGTTCGAACACTGAAGCTTTCTTT.

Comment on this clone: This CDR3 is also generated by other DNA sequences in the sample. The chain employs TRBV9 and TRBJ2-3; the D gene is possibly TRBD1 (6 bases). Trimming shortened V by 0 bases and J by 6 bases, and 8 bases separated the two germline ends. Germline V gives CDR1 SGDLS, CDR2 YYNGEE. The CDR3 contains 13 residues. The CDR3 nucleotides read TGTGCCAGCAGCGTAGACAGGGCGGATACGCAGTATTTT. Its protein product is CASSVDRADTQYF.

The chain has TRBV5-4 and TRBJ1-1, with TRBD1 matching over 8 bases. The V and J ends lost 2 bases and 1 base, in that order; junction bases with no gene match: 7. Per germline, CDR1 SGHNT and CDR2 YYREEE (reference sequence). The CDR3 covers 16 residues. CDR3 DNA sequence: TGTGCCAGCAGCTTAGGACAGGGAAGGGGGAACACTGAAGCTTTCTTT. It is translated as CASSLGQGRGNTEAFF.

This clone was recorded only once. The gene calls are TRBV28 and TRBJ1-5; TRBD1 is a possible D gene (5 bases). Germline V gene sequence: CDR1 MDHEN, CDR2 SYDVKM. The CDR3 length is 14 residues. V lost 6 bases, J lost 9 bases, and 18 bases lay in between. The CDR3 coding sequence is TGTGCCAGCAGGTCGATATGGACTGGGGGGCCCCAGCATTTT. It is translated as CASRSIWTGGPQHF.

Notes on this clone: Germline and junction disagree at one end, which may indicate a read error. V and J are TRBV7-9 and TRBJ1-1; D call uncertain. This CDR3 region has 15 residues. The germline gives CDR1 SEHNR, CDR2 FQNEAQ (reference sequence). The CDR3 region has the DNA TGTGCCAGCACCTTATCGGACTCAGGGAACACTGAAGCTTTCTTT. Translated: CASTLSDSGNTEAFF.

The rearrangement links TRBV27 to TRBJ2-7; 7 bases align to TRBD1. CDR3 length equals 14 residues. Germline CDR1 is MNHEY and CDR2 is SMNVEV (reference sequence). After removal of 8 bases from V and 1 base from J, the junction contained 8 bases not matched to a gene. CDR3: CASSERDSSYEQYF. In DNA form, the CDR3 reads TGTGCCAGCTCAGAACGGGACAGTTCCTACGAGCAGTACTTC.